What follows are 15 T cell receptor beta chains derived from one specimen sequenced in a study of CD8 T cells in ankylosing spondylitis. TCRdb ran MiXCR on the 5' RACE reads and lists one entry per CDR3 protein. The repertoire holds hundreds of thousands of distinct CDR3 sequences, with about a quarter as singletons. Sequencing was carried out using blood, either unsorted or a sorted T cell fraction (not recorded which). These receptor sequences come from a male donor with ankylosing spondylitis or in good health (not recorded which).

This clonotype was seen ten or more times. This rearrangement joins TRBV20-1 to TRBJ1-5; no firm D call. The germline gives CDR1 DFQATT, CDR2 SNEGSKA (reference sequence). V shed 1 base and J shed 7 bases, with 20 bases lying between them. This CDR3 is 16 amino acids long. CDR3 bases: TGCAGTGCTAGAGCCCATGGCGGGCCTTCCCTACAGCCCCAGCATTTT. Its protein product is CSARAHGGPSLQPQHF.

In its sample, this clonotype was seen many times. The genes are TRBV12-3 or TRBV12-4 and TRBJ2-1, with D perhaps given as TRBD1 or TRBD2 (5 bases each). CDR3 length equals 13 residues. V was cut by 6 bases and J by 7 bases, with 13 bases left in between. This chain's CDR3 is CASRRSGGNEQFF. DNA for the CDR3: TGTGCCAGCAGGCGGAGTGGGGGTAATGAGCAGTTCTTC.

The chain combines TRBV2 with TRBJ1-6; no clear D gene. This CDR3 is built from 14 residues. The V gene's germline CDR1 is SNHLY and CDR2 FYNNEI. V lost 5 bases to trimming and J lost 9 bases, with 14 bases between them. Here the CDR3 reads CASSRLGSGSPLHF. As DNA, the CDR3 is TGTGCCAGCAGTCGGCTGGGGTCGGGTTCACCCCTCCACTTT.

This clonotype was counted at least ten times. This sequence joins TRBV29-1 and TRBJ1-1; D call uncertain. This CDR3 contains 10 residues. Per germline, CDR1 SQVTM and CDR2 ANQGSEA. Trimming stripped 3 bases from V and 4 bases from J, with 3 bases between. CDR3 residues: CSVDGTEAFF. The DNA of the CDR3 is TGCAGCGTTGATGGCACTGAAGCTTTCTTT.

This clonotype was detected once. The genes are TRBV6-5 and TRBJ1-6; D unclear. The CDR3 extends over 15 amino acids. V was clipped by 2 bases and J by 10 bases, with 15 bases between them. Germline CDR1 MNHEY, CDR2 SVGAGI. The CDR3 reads CASSYLPRSESPLHF. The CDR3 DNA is TGTGCCAGCAGTTACCTCCCCCGTTCGGAGTCACCCCTCCACTTT.

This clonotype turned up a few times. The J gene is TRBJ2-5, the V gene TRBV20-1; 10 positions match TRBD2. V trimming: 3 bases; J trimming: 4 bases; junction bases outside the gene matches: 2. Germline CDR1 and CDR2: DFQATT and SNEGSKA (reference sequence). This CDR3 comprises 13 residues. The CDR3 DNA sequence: TGCAGTGCTAGCCCTAGCGGGAGAGAGACCCAGTACTTC. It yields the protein CSASPSGRETQYF.

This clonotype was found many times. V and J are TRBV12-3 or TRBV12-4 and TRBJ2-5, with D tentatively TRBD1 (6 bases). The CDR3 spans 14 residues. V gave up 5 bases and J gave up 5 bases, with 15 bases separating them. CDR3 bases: TGTGCCAGCAGTCCCAGGGGATTCGGGGAGACCCAGTACTTC. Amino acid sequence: CASSPRGFGETQYF.

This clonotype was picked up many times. The CDR3 region has the DNA TGTGCCAGCAGGATTGTAGCGGGGGGAGATACGCAGTATTTT. As protein: CASRIVAGGDTQYF. The chain links TRBV6-2 or TRBV6-3 to TRBJ2-3; 10 bases are shared with TRBD2. The germline V gene has CDR1 MNHEY and CDR2 SVGEGT. The CDR3 length is 14 residues. Trimming took 6 bases from V and 5 from J; bases not matched to a gene: 5.

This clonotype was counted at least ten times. The CDR3 loop is CASRQGPSTDTQYF. The CDR3 DNA follows: TGTGCCAGCAGACAGGGGCCGAGCACAGATACGCAGTATTTT. This chain uses TRBV6-1 with TRBJ2-3; 7 bases agree with TRBD1. The CDR3 has 14 residues. The germline V gene encodes CDR1 MNHNS and CDR2 SASEGT. V trimming: 6 bases; J trimming: 0 bases; junction bases outside the gene matches: 3.

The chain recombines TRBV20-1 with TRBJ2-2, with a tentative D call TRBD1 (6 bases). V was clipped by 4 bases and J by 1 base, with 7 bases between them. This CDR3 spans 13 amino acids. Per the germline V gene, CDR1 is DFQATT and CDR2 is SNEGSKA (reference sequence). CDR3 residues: CSATGQNTGELFF. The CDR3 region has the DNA TGCAGTGCTACGGGACAGAACACCGGGGAGCTGTTTTTT.

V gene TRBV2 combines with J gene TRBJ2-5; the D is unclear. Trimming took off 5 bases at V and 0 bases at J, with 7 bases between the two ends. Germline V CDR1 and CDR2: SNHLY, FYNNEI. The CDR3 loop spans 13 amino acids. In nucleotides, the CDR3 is TGTGCCAGCAGTTCAGAGTACCAAGAGACCCAGTACTTC. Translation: CASSSEYQETQYF. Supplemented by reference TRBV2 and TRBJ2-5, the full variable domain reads EPEVTQTPSHQVTQMGQEVILRCVPISNHLYFYWYRQILGQKVEFLVSFYNNEISEKSEIFDDQFSVERPDGSNFTLKIRSTKLEDSAMYFCASSSEYQETQYFGPGTRLLVL.

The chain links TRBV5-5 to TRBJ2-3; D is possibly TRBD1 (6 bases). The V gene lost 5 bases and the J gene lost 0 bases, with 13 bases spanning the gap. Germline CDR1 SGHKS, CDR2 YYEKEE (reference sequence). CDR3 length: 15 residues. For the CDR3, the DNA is TGTGCCAGCAGTTCCCGCAGGGGCAGCACAGATACGCAGTATTTT. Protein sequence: CASSSRRGSTDTQYF.

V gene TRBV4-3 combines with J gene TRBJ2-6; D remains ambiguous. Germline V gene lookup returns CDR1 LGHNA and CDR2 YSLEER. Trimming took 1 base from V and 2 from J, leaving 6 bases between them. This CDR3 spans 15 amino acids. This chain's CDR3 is CASSQGAAGANVLTF. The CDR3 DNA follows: TGCGCCAGCAGCCAAGGGGCCGCTGGGGCCAACGTCCTGACTTTC.

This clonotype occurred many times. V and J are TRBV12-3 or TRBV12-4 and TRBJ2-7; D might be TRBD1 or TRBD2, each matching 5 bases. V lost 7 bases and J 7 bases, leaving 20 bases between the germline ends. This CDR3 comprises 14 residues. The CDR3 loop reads CASKPGTLPGEQYF. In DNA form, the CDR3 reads TGTGCCAGCAAGCCCGGGACCCTGCCGGGGGAGCAGTACTTC.

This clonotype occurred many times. The CDR3 DNA follows: TGTGCCAGCGGTCGGTGGGCGGGGAACACAGATACGCAGTATTTT. Translating gives CASGRWAGNTDTQYF. This chain joins TRBV6-1 and TRBJ2-3, with D possibly matching TRBD2 (6 bases). Germline CDR1 MNHNS, CDR2 SASEGT. The V end was cut by 8 bases, the J end by 2 bases, with 17 bases between. The CDR3 length is 15 residues.